The rows below give T cell receptor beta chains drawn from one sample of a study of blood T cell repertoires in COVID-19. The assay was immunoSEQ multiplex PCR, and TCRdb's table has in-frame clones only and misses some. The sample holds 200,000 to 250,000 clones, under 90% seen once. Material for sequencing was peripheral blood. These receptors all stem from a man aged 50 to 59 with COVID-19, enrolled during active disease. Each CDR3 is given with its conserved first and last residue. D genes are given only for firm matches. A clone size is listed for some rows: how often the clone was seen (once, few, many), or a class if it is expanded.

D: TRBD1
V: TRBV28
J: TRBJ1-2
size: .
DNA: TGTGCCAGCAGTTTGGGGGACAGGGCCCATGGCTACACCTTC
CDR3: CASSLGDRAHGYTF

D: .
V: TRBV3-1/TRBV3-2
J: TRBJ1-2
size: .
DNA: TGTGCCAGCAGCCAAGCCGGGACAAGGCCCCATGGCTACACCTTC
CDR3: CASSQAGTRPHGYTF

D: .
V: TRBV2
J: TRBJ1-6
size: .
DNA: TGTGCCAGCAGTGAAGAGGAGGGTAATTCACCCCTCCACTTT
CDR3: CASSEEEGNSPLHF

D: .
V: TRBV11-2
J: TRBJ1-5
size: few
DNA: TGTGCCAGCAGCTTAACAGAGAATCAGCCCCAGCATTTT
CDR3: CASSLTENQPQHF

D: .
V: TRBV9
J: TRBJ2-2
size: .
DNA: TGTGCCAGCAGCGCCCAGAACACCGGGGAGCTGTTTTTT
CDR3: CASSAQNTGELFF

D: .
V: TRBV5-4
J: TRBJ1-2
size: .
DNA: TGTGCCAGCAGCACCCACCGGGAACCCTATGGCTACACCTTC
CDR3: CASSTHREPYGYTF

D: .
V: TRBV4-2
J: TRBJ1-4
size: once
DNA: TGTGCCAGCAGCCAAGAAGAAAGAGACAGGCGTGAAAAACTGTTTTTT
CDR3: CASSQEERDRREKLFF

D: TRBD2
V: TRBV7-2
J: TRBJ2-7
size: .
DNA: TGTGCCAGCAGCTTAGCAGCGGGGGCCTACGAGCAGTACTTC
CDR3: CASSLAAGAYEQYF

D: .
V: TRBV2
J: TRBJ2-7
size: once
DNA: TGTGCCAGCAGACCCGATAGCGCCAGCTCCTACGAGCAGTACTTC
CDR3: CASRPDSASSYEQYF

D: TRBD1
V: TRBV4-1
J: TRBJ1-1
size: once
DNA: TGCGCCAGCAGCCAAAACTCAGGGGGCGCCTTTGAAGCTTTCTTT
CDR3: CASSQNSGGAFEAFF

D: TRBD1
V: TRBV7-6
J: TRBJ2-6
size: .
DNA: TGTGCCAGCAGCTCTCCGGGACAGGGGGCCGGCGGGGCCAACGTCCTGACTTTC
CDR3: CASSSPGQGAGGANVLTF

D: .
V: TRBV10-3
J: TRBJ2-7
size: .
DNA: TGTGCCATCAGTGACGCAGGGGGGAAAAGCTCCTACGAGCAGTACTTC
CDR3: CAISDAGGKSSYEQYF